Presented here are 8 T cell receptor beta chains from one specimen sequenced in a study of T cell repertoires in cytomegalovirus infection. TCRdb used MiXCR to reprocess the reads, holding one entry per CDR3 protein. This sample yields over 450,000 distinct CDR3 sequences, of which about 11% are seen a single time; roughly a tenth belongs to the top ten. Sequencing was done on a sample of PBMCs. The receptors were sampled from a human donor in good health (CMV status not recorded). Some clones in this sample may be carry-over from other donors' samples.

The rearrangement uses TRBV20-1 and TRBJ1-1; D ambiguous. Trimming took off 7 bases at V and 1 base at J, with 4 bases between the two ends. Germline V gene data show CDR1 as DFQATT and CDR2 as SNEGSKA (reference sequence). CDR3 length equals 10 residues. The CDR3 is CSGQNTEAFF. The CDR3, as DNA: TGCAGTGGGCAGAACACTGAAGCTTTCTTT.

This clonotype was detected ten times or more. The chain combines TRBV12-3 or TRBV12-4 with TRBJ1-1; D remains unclear. V dropped 2 bases and J dropped 10 bases, with 11 bases sitting between them. CDR3 size: 12 residues. In DNA, the CDR3 is TGTGCCAGCAGTTTAAATGTAGGAGGAGCTTTCTTT. Translation gives CASSLNVGGAFF.

A single count supports this clonotype. A much bigger clone sits one base away, suggesting this may be a read error. DNA of the CDR3: TGTGCCAGCAGTTTTCACCCCGCCGACAGTAAAGACCAAGAGACCCAGCACTTC. Its translation: CASSFHPADSKDQETQHF. The chain recombines TRBV28 with TRBJ2-5; a weak D match, TRBD1 (5 bases). The CDR3 loop spans 18 amino acids. CDR1 is MDHEN, CDR2 SYDVKM, per germline.

Ten or more counts support this clonotype. This sequence joins TRBV6-5 and TRBJ1-2; D is unclear. Trimming pared 0 bases from V and 5 bases from J, leaving 13 bases between. Germline loops: CDR1 MNHEY, CDR2 SVGAGI. This CDR3 spans 15 amino acids. This CDR3 is CASSYSSISLYGYTF. In nucleotides, the CDR3 is TGTGCCAGCAGTTACTCGAGTATCAGTCTATATGGCTACACCTTC.

This clonotype has ten or more counts. V and J are TRBV14 and TRBJ1-1; TRBD1 agrees at 8 bases. Germline assignment: CDR1 SGHDN and CDR2 FVKESK. The CDR3 has 15 residues. V dropped 1 base and J dropped 4; count of bases not matched to a gene: 5. CDR3: CASSQGYRGSTEAFF. The CDR3 coding sequence is TGTGCCAGCAGCCAAGGTTACAGGGGGAGCACTGAAGCTTTCTTT.

This clonotype was observed at least ten times. V gene TRBV5-1 combines with J gene TRBJ2-5; 8 nucleotides line up with TRBD2. This CDR3 contains 15 residues. Per the germline V gene, CDR1 is SGHRS and CDR2 is YFSETQ. Trimming removed 0 bases from V and 4 bases from J; junction bases left unmatched: 5. CDR3 nucleotide sequence: TGCGCCAGCAGCTTGGCGGGACTAGAGGGAGAGACCCAGTACTTC. Translated: CASSLAGLEGETQYF. Based on the CDR3 plus reference TRBV5-1 and TRBJ2-5, the full variable domain is KAGVTQTPRYLIKTRGQQVTLSCSPISGHRSVSWYQQTPGQGLQFLFEYFSETQRNKGNFPGRFSGRQFSNSRSEMNVSTLELGDSALYLCASSLAGLEGETQYFGPGTRLLVL.

The rearrangement links TRBV4-1 to TRBJ2-7, with 9 bases fitting TRBD1. The CDR3 loop spans 15 amino acids. V shed 5 bases and J 4 bases; nucleotides not matched to a gene: 9. Germline values: CDR1 MGHRA, CDR2 YSYEKL. The CDR3: CASSYGTGTAYEQYF. The CDR3 coding sequence is TGCGCCAGCAGCTACGGGACAGGGACTGCTTACGAGCAGTACTTC.

This clonotype has a count of ten or more. The chain recombines TRBV7-6 with TRBJ2-1; the match to TRBD1 covers 8 bases. Per the germline V gene, CDR1 is SGHVS and CDR2 is FNYEAQ. This CDR3 is built from 17 residues. V was clipped by 1 base and J by 3 bases; unmatched bases: 8. DNA for the CDR3: TGTGCCAGCAGCTTAGGGGTCGCAGGGGGCTTCTACAATGAGCAGTTCTTC. Its translation: CASSLGVAGGFYNEQFF.